This T cell receptor beta chain was sequenced for a study of blood T cell repertoires in COVID-19. Overall study: T cells, B-cell-depleted T cells, or PBMCs provided the cDNA or gDNA that served as material.

Clones were read by immunoSEQ multiplex PCR, and TCRdb kept only the in-frame ones, dropping some. The table records about 55,000 clones, roughly nine tenths of them present only once. The CDR3 length is 14 residues. Trimming took 6 bases from V and 5 from J, leaving 15 bases between them. Germline V lookup: CDR1 MNHEY, CDR2 SMNVEV (reference sequence). The TCR originated in a man aged 35-49 years with acute or convalescent COVID-19. V gene TRBV27 combines with J gene TRBJ2-3; no definite D call. Material: peripheral blood. In DNA, the CDR3 is TGTGCCAGCAGCCCGATATTGAGGATAGATACGCAGTATTTT. Its translation: CASSPILRIDTQYF.